This T cell receptor (beta chain) derives from a study of T cell changes during pregnancy in multiple sclerosis. Germline V lookup: CDR1 SGHRS, CDR2 YFSETQ. The ends lost 5 bases at V and 1 base at J; junction bases unmatched: 8. The CDR3 has 16 residues. Sequenced by immunoSEQ multiplex PCR; TCRdb stores in-frame clones only, minus some. The sample yields some 30,000 clones, roughly 87% seen once. Sequenced material: CD8+ T cells from peripheral blood mononuclear cells, taken before pregnancy. The chain has TRBV5-1 and TRBJ2-5, with 10 bases matching TRBD1. This clonotype originated in a female donor with multiple sclerosis, enrolled in a pregnancy study. The CDR3 DNA follows: TGCGCCAGCAGTCCCGGGACAGGGGACGGCCAAGAGACCCAGTACTTC. Translation gives CASSPGTGDGQETQYF.